These 2 T cell receptor beta chains came from one sample sequenced in a study of long-term antiretroviral therapy in people with HIV. The assay, immunoSEQ v3.0, was run at survey level. Method: immunoSEQ multiplex PCR; TCRdb's copy keeps in-frame clones and lacks some. There are just under 20,000 clones in the sample; approximately 83% occur only once, and almost 9.5% lies in the top ten. Sequencing was performed on unsorted PBMCs, taken 0.5 years before starting antiretroviral therapy. These receptors were collected from a man between 18 and 35 years old with HIV.

The V and J genes are TRBV9 and TRBJ2-2; D gene unclear. Germline CDR1 and CDR2: SGDLS and YYNGEE. V shed 0 bases and J shed 1 base, with 13 bases lying between them. The CDR3 spans 17 residues. CDR3: CASSVESFLLNTGELFF. The CDR3 bases are TGTGCCAGCAGCGTAGAATCTTTTTTGCTGAACACCGGGGAGCTGTTTTTT.

The chain couples TRBV7-8 to TRBJ2-7, with 14 bases matching TRBD2. CDR3 length: 16 amino acids. Losses at the gene ends were 5 bases for V and 6 bases for J; bases not matched to a gene: 9. CDR1 and CDR2 from the germline V gene are SGHVS and FQNEAQ. The DNA of the CDR3 is TGTGCCAGCAGCGGGACTAGCGGGAGCGTATTAGGCGAGCAGTACTTC. Protein product: CASSGTSGSVLGEQYF.